This TCR beta chain was recorded in a study of technical replicates of blood from a few donors. This clone has only one observation. Germline loops: CDR1 SGDLS, CDR2 YYNGEE. The length of the CDR3 is 16 residues. Trimming stripped 0 bases from V and 6 bases from J, with 15 bases between. Sequenced by immunoSEQ multiplex PCR; TCRdb stores in-frame clones only, minus some. The table records about 85,000 clones, 85% to 95% of them present only once. Material: T cells isolated from PBMCs. This sequence joins TRBV9 and TRBJ1-4; D remains unclear. This clonotype was sampled from a human donor in good health. The CDR3 bases are TGTGCCAGCAGCGTAGAATCCGCCTTAGCTTATGAAAAACTGTTTTTT. It translates to CASSVESALAYEKLFF.